The present entry profiles one TCR beta chain with its context. From germline, CDR1 is SGDLS and CDR2 YYNGEE. The CDR3 has 15 amino acids. Germline trimming cut 0 bases from V and 4 bases from J; bases unmatched to any gene: 3. Normal lung was taken at the farthest possible site, at least 3 cm from tumour. The sample comes from a study of immune cell composition in non-small cell lung cancer. Only in-frame clones appear in the TCRdb table, and some are missing; sequencing was by immunoSEQ multiplex PCR. The sample gives 15,000 or so clones, around 80% of which show up once; approximately 9.2% is in the top ten. This sample also appeared in a second study, on CD4 T cells in lung cancer. From that report: Prior treatments included platinum chemotherapy, and some patients had nivolumab or pembrolizumab.

The chain has TRBV9 and TRBJ1-1; TRBD1 matches 10 bases. The TCR originated in a human donor with non-small cell lung cancer. Material: non-adjacent lung tissue. In nucleotides, the CDR3 is TGTGCCAGCAGCGTAGGACAGGGGGCAGTCACTGAAGCTTTCTTT. As protein: CASSVGQGAVTEAFF.